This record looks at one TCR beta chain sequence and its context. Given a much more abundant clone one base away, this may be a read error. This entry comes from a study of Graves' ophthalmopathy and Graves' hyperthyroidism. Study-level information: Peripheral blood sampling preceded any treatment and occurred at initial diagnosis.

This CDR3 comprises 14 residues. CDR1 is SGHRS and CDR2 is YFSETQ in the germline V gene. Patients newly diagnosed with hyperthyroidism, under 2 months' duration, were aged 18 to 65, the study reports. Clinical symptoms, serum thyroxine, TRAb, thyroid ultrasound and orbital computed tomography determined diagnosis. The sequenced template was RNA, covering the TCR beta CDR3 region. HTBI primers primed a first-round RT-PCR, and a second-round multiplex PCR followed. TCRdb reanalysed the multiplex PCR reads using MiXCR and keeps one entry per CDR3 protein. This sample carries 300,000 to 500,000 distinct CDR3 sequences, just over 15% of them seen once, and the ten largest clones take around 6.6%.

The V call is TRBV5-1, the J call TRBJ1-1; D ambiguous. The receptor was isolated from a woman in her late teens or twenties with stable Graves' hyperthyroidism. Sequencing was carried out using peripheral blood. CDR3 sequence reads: CASSRELSYTEACF. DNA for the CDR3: TGCGCCAGCAGCCGGGAATTGAGCTACACTGAAGCTTGCTTT.